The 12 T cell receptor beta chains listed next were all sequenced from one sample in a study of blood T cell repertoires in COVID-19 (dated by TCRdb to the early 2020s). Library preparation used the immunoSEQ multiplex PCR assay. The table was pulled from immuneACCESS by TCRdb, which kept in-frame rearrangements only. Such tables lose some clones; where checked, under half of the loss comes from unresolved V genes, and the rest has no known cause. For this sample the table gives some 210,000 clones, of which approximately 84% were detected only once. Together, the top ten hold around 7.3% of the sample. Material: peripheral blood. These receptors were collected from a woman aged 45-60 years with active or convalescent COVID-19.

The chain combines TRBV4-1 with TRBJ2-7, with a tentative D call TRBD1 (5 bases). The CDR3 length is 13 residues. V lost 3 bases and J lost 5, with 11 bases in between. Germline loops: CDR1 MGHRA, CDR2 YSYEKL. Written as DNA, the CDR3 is TGCGCCAGCAGCCACCCACAGGCAAACGAGCAGTACTTC. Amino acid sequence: CASSHPQANEQYF.

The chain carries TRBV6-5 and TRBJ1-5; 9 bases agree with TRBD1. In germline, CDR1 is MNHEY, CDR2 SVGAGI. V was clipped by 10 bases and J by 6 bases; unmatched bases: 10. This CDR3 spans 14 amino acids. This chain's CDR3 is CATGRDREVQPQHF. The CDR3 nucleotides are TGTGCCACCGGGCGGGACAGGGAGGTTCAGCCCCAGCATTTT.

For the CDR3, the DNA is TGTGCCAGCAGATATATCGGGACAGGGACTTATGGCTACACCTTC. Its translation: CASRYIGTGTYGYTF. This sequence joins TRBV28 and TRBJ1-2; 9 nucleotides agree with TRBD1. This CDR3 has 15 residues. Trimming cost V 6 bases and J 5 bases; bases outside gene matches: 10. Per the germline V gene, CDR1 is MDHEN and CDR2 is SYDVKM.

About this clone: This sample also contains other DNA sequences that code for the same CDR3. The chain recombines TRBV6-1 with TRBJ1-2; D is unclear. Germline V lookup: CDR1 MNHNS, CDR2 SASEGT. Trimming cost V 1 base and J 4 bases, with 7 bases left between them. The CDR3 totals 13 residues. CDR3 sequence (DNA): TGTGCCAGCAGTGAAGTGGACTTCTATGGCTACACCTTC. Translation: CASSEVDFYGYTF.

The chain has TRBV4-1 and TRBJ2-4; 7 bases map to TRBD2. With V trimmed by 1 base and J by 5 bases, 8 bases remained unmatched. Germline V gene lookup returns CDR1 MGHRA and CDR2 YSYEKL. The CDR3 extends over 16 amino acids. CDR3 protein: CASSQALGEGQNIQYF. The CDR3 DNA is TGCGCCAGCAGCCAAGCCTTGGGGGAGGGCCAAAACATTCAGTACTTC.

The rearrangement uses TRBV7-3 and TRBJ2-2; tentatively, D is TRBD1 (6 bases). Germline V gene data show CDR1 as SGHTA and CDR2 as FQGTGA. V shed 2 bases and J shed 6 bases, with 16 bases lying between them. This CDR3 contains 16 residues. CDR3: CASSLAVRGQAGELFF. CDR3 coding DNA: TGTGCCAGCAGCTTAGCAGTCAGGGGACAAGCCGGGGAGCTGTTTTTT. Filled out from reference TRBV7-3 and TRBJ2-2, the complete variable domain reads GAGVSQTPSNKVTEKGKYVELRCDPISGHTALYWYRQSLGQGPEFLIYFQGTGAADDSGLPNDRFFAVRPEGSVSTLKIQRTERGDSAVYLCASSLAVRGQAGELFFGEGSRLTVL.

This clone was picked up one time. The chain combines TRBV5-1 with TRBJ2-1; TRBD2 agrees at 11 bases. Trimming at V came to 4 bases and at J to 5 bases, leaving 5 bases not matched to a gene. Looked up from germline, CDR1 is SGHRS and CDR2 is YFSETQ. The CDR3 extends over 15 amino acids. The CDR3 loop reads CASSLIAGGNNEQFF. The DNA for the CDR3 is TGCGCCAGCAGCCTCATAGCGGGGGGGAACAATGAGCAGTTCTTC.

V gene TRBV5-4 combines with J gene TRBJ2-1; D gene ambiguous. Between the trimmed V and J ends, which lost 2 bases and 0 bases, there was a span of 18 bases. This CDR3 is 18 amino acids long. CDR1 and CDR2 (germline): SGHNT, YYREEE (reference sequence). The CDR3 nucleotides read TGTGCCAGCAGCTTCGCCCCCCGGTCGAGGCCCTCCTACAATGAGCAGTTCTTC. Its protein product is CASSFAPRSRPSYNEQFF.

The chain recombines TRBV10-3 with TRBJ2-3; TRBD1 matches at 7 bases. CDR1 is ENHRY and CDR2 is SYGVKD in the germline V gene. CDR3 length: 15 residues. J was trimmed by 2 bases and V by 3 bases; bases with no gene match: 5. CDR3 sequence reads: CAISDPDRVTDTQYF. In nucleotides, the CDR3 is TGTGCCATCAGTGACCCAGACAGGGTCACAGATACGCAGTATTTT.

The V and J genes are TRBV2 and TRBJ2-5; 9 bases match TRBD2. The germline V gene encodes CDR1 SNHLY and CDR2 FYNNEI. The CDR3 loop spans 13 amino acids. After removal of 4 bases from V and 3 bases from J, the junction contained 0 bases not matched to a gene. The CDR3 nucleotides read TGTGCCAGCAGTGGCGGGGGGGAAGAGACCCAGTACTTC. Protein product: CASSGGGEETQYF.

For the CDR3, the DNA is TGTGCCAGCGGGGGACAGGGAAATTCACCCCTCCACTTT. It yields the protein CASGGQGNSPLHF. The rearrangement joins TRBV25-1 to TRBJ1-6, with 9 bases lining up with TRBD1. This CDR3 is 13 amino acids long. The germline V gene encodes CDR1 MGHDK and CDR2 SYGVNS. With 8 bases clipped from V and 7 bases from J, the junction kept 3 bases outside the gene matches.

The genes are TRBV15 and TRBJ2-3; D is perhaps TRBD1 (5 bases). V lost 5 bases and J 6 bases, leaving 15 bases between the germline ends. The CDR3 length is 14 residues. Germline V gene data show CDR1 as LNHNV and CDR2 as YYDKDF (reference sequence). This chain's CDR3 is CATSFRALGDTQYF. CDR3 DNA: TGTGCCACCAGCTTCAGGGCCTTAGGGGATACGCAGTATTTT.